The source of this T cell receptor (beta chain) is a study of cytomegalovirus exposure and HLA in healthy donors. Concerning this clone: Its target is unknown.

Overall study findings and caveats: Some segments of the V type, notably TRBV6-2 and TRBV6-3, were excluded as indistinguishable. V- and J-gene trimming of TCR beta was linked (in a later analysis) to a missense DCLRE1C variant.

Amplification used 60 Vbeta primers and 13 Jbeta primers. The data were produced by immunoSEQ multiplex PCR, yet TCRdb's version contains in-frame clones alone and is incomplete. In the table there are around 99,000 clones, around 77% of which are singletons. The V gene's germline CDR1 is SQVTM and CDR2 ANQGSEA. The J segment lost 6 bases and the V segment lost 6 bases, leaving 14 bases of the junction unmatched. The CDR3 spans 15 residues. Sequenced input: PBMCs. This clonotype was obtained from a middle-aged man in good health and CMV-seronegative. The chain links TRBV29-1 to TRBJ2-7, with 10 bases lining up with TRBD1. In DNA, the CDR3 is TGCAGCGTCACGCCCCCGGGACAGGGGCTTCCCGAGCAGTACTTC. As protein: CSVTPPGQGLPEQYF.